This entry lists 19 T cell receptor beta chains sequenced from one sample in a study of vaccination and CD4 T cells after COVID-19. Treatment here: approximately nine-day PBMC culture with coronavirus spike peptide pools or control peptides (ViraFEST assay). Researchers used the Oncomine TCR Beta short-read assay to sequence DNA from cultured CD4+ T cells. TCRdb redid the calling of the PCR reads with MiXCR, one entry per CDR3 protein. Of about 23,000 distinct CDR3 sequences in the sample, approximately 67% were seen once. Their antigens are not known. The sample was CD4+ T cells from blood, cultured in vitro, taken after SARS-CoV-2 vaccination. Every receptor here comes from a human donor who received a COVID-19 vaccine.

This rearrangement joins TRBV27 to TRBJ2-3; D ambiguous. The CDR3 spans 13 residues. From germline, CDR1 is MNHEY and CDR2 SMNVEV (reference sequence). Trimming cost V 3 bases and J 2 bases, with 6 bases left between them. The CDR3 coding sequence is TGTGCCAGCAGTTTTGTTTTCACAGATACGCAGTATTTT. This gives the protein CASSFVFTDTQYF.

This clonotype was counted once. The junction departs from germline at one end; a sequencing error may be responsible. This chain connects TRBV15 to TRBJ2-3; D is perhaps TRBD2 (6 bases). Germline V lookup: CDR1 LNHNV, CDR2 YYDKDF (reference sequence). This CDR3 has 14 amino acids. CDR3 DNA sequence: TGTGCCACCAGCAGAGCGGGGGTCCCAGAAACGCAGTATTTT. This encodes CATSRAGVPETQYF.

This sequence joins TRBV2 and TRBJ2-3; D possibly corresponds to TRBD2 (6 bases). V lost 1 base, J lost 1 base, and 6 bases lay in between. This CDR3 is built from 14 residues. Germline V gene data show CDR1 as SNHLY and CDR2 as FYNNEI. As DNA, the CDR3 is TGTGCCAGCAGTGAAGGGGGGGGCACAGATACGCAGTATTTT. This translates into CASSEGGGTDTQYF. The full variable domain, with the rest looked up from reference TRBV2 and TRBJ2-3, is EPEVTQTPSHQVTQMGQEVILRCVPISNHLYFYWYRQILGQKVEFLVSFYNNEISEKSEIFDDQFSVERPDGSNFTLKIRSTKLEDSAMYFCASSEGGGTDTQYFGPGTRLTVL.

This clonotype has only one observation. J is TRBJ2-3 and V is TRBV10-1; TRBD1 matches 7 bases. CDR1 is WNHNN and CDR2 is SYGVQD in the germline V gene (reference sequence). The CDR3 length is 13 residues. With 0 bases clipped from V and 7 bases from J, the junction kept 1 base outside the gene matches. This CDR3 is CASSESRGNTQYF. CDR3 nucleotide sequence: TGCGCCAGCAGTGAGTCCAGGGGGAATACGCAGTATTTT.

The chain carries TRBV29-1 and TRBJ1-4; the match to TRBD1 covers 10 bases. V lost 7 bases and J lost 8; bases outside the gene matches: 10. Germline loops: CDR1 SQVTM, CDR2 ANQGSEA. The CDR3 is 14 amino acids. The CDR3 sequence: CSAKPGTGAEKLFF. The CDR3 bases are TGCAGCGCCAAACCCGGGACAGGGGCCGAAAAACTGTTTTTT.

The CDR3 protein is CASSRLAGGPGDTQYF. The DNA of the CDR3 is TGTGCCAGCAGTCGTCTAGCGGGGGGGCCGGGAGATACGCAGTATTTT. The chain carries TRBV27 and TRBJ2-3; the match to TRBD2 covers 12 bases. The CDR3 consists of 16 residues. The ends lost 5 bases at V and 5 bases at J; junction bases unmatched: 8. Germline values: CDR1 MNHEY, CDR2 SMNVEV (reference sequence).

The rearrangement links TRBV6-1 to TRBJ2-1; TRBD1 agrees at 9 bases. The CDR3 is 14 amino acids. Germline assignment: CDR1 MNHNS and CDR2 SASEGT. Trimming removed 6 bases from V and 7 bases from J; junction bases left unmatched: 7. In DNA, the CDR3 is TGTGCCAGCAGGGGACAGGGCGGGACGAATGAGCAGTTCTTC. This translates into CASRGQGGTNEQFF.

This sequence joins TRBV24-1 and TRBJ1-4; no definite D call. Germline CDR1 KGHDR, CDR2 SFDVKD. Trimming removed 9 bases from V and 4 bases from J, with 11 bases in between. The CDR3 extends over 13 amino acids. CDR3 bases: TGTGCCACCTCTGACACATATAATGAAAAACTGTTTTTT. Its translation is CATSDTYNEKLFF.

This chain joins TRBV6-1 and TRBJ1-5, with TRBD1 identical over 12 bases. V lost 6 bases and J lost 8; bases outside the gene matches: 11. CDR1 is MNHNS, CDR2 SASEGT, per germline. CDR3 length equals 16 residues. This CDR3 is CASSPMGQGAQKPQHF. CDR3 in DNA: TGTGCCAGCAGCCCAATGGGACAGGGGGCTCAAAAGCCCCAGCATTTT.

The rearrangement links TRBV10-1 to TRBJ2-5; weak D call: TRBD1 (6 bases). V lost 6 bases and J lost 0, with 11 bases in between. From germline, CDR1 is WNHNN and CDR2 SYGVQD (reference sequence). This CDR3 is built from 14 residues. The CDR3 nucleotides read TGCGCCAGCAGCCAAACAGGGTACCAAGAGACCCAGTACTTC. It translates to CASSQTGYQETQYF.

This clonotype was counted a few times. This chain uses TRBV27 with TRBJ2-7, with 7 bases that match TRBD2. Germline values: CDR1 MNHEY, CDR2 SMNVEV (reference sequence). The CDR3 has 13 residues. J lost 2 bases, V lost 8 bases, and 6 bases had no gene match. The CDR3 loop is CASVGTTPYEQYF. The DNA of the CDR3 is TGTGCCAGCGTTGGGACTACACCCTACGAGCAGTACTTC.

The chain links TRBV29-1 to TRBJ2-7; D possibly corresponds to TRBD1 (6 bases). CDR1 SQVTM and CDR2 ANQGSEA come from the germline V gene. V dropped 6 bases and J dropped 3 bases, with 24 bases sitting between them. The CDR3 has 16 amino acids. CDR3 nucleotide sequence: TGCAGCGTAGACGAACCGGGACATATGAATTTCTACGAGCAGTACTTC. It translates to CSVDEPGHMNFYEQYF.

The rearrangement uses TRBV10-3 and TRBJ1-2; TRBD1 matches 10 bases. V lost 0 bases and J lost 5; bases outside the gene matches: 3. Germline V CDR1 and CDR2: ENHRY, SYGVKD. CDR3 size: 15 residues. CDR3 coding DNA: TGTGCCATCAGTGAGTCAACGGGACAGGGGTATGGCTACACCTTC. Amino acid sequence: CAISESTGQGYGYTF.

The genes are TRBV30 and TRBJ2-1; tentatively, D is TRBD2 (7 bases). The V and J ends lost 3 bases and 7 bases respectively, with 16 bases between them. The length of the CDR3 is 14 residues. CDR1 is GTSNPN and CDR2 is SVGIG in the germline V gene (reference sequence). The CDR3 protein is CAWRVLGGRNEQFF. CDR3 DNA: TGTGCCTGGAGAGTATTGGGGGGGCGGAATGAGCAGTTCTTC.

The V call is TRBV7-6, the J call TRBJ2-5, with D maybe TRBD1 (6 bases). The CDR3 is made up of 16 amino acids. V lost 7 bases, J lost 5 bases, and 23 bases lay in between. Germline lookup yields CDR1 SGHVS and CDR2 FNYEAQ. The CDR3 DNA is TGTGCCAGCACTGCTCTCGCCACGGCAGGGGAGGAGACCCAGTACTTC. This encodes CASTALATAGEETQYF.

The J gene is TRBJ1-5, the V gene TRBV20-1, with 7 bases that match TRBD1. CDR1 is DFQATT and CDR2 is SNEGSKA in the germline V gene (reference sequence). The CDR3 loop spans 15 amino acids. Trimming removed 3 bases from V and 6 bases from J; junction bases left unmatched: 11. The CDR3 reads CSASRGQTKGQPQHF. The DNA of the CDR3 is TGCAGTGCTAGTAGGGGACAGACAAAGGGTCAGCCCCAGCATTTT.

The chain is built from TRBV27 and TRBJ2-7, with D perhaps being TRBD1 or TRBD2 (6 bases each). V shed 6 bases and J shed 2 bases, with 17 bases lying between them. The CDR3 consists of 15 residues. From germline, CDR1 is MNHEY and CDR2 SMNVEV (reference sequence). Written as DNA, the CDR3 is TGTGCCAGCAGAACCAACCCGGGGGCCGCCTACGAGCAGTACTTC. Its protein is CASRTNPGAAYEQYF.

The chain links TRBV6-5 to TRBJ2-1; TRBD2 is a possible D gene (6 bases). The CDR3 sequence is 15 residues long. The germline gives CDR1 MNHEY, CDR2 SVGAGI. The V end was cut by 2 bases, the J end by 7 bases, with 15 bases between. The CDR3 DNA reads TGTGCCAGCAGTTACGGAGGGGCTCCGGGGAATGAGCAGTTCTTC. Translated: CASSYGGAPGNEQFF.

This sequence joins TRBV7-2 and TRBJ1-2; the match to TRBD1 covers 7 bases. After removal of 2 bases from V and 4 bases from J, the junction contained 7 bases not matched to a gene. CDR1 and CDR2 (germline): SGHTA, FQGNSA. The length of the CDR3 is 15 residues. The CDR3 nucleotides read TGTGCCAGCAGCTTATCAGGACAGGCTTTCTATGGCTACACCTTC. It specifies CASSLSGQAFYGYTF.